This is a list of T cell receptor beta chains from one sample in a study of response to subunit inactivated influenza vaccine. Each CDR3 protein is one row after TCRdb ran MiXCR on the RT-PCR reads. Among under 550,000 distinct CDR3 sequences listed, 7.6% were seen once. The sequencing here drew on PBMCs from blood, taken less than 25 months after vaccination. The receptors were gathered from a man aged 50-75 years who received an inactivated influenza vaccine. The CDR3 runs from the conserved cysteine through the conserved F or W. D genes are given only for firm matches. Only some rows state a clone size, as once, few, many or a class for expanded clones.

cdr3_nt: TGTGCCAGCAGTCAGGGACAGGGGGCCGCCGGGGAGCTGTTTTTT
cdr3_aa: CASSQGQGAAGELFF
d_call: TRBD1
clone_size: NA
v_call: TRBV2
j_call: TRBJ2-2

cdr3_nt: TGTGCCAGCAGCCCCGTCTGGAATGAGTACTATGGCTACACCTTC
cdr3_aa: CASSPVWNEYYGYTF
d_call: NA
clone_size: NA
v_call: TRBV5-6
j_call: TRBJ1-2

cdr3_nt: TGTGCCAGCAGCTACGGTAAAATGGGACAGGGACACAATGAGCAGTTCTTC
cdr3_aa: CASSYGKMGQGHNEQFF
d_call: TRBD1
clone_size: few
v_call: TRBV7-9
j_call: TRBJ2-1

cdr3_nt: TGTGCCAGCAGCCCTACGAAGGCGGGAGCGTACAATGAGCAGTTCTTC
cdr3_aa: CASSPTKAGAYNEQFF
d_call: TRBD2
clone_size: many
v_call: TRBV11-2
j_call: TRBJ2-1

cdr3_nt: TGTGCCAGCAGCCAAGACCACGGAGGGACGGCTCTGCCCCAGCATTTT
cdr3_aa: CASSQDHGGTALPQHF
d_call: NA
clone_size: many
v_call: TRBV4-2
j_call: TRBJ1-5

cdr3_nt: TGCAGTGCTAGGAATCCGGCAAACACTGAAGCTTTCTTT
cdr3_aa: CSARNPANTEAFF
d_call: NA
clone_size: many
v_call: TRBV20-1
j_call: TRBJ1-1

cdr3_nt: TGCAGTGCTGGAGCGGGGGCCAGCACAGATACGCAGTATTTT
cdr3_aa: CSAGAGASTDTQYF
d_call: TRBD2
clone_size: few
v_call: TRBV20-1
j_call: TRBJ2-3

cdr3_nt: TGCAGTGCTAGAGAAGGCCGGTACACAGATACGCAGTATTTT
cdr3_aa: CSAREGRYTDTQYF
d_call: NA
clone_size: many
v_call: TRBV20-1
j_call: TRBJ2-3

cdr3_nt: TGTGCCAGCAGCTTAGTTCGGGGTCCTGGGGCCAACGTCCTGACTTTC
cdr3_aa: CASSLVRGPGANVLTF
d_call: NA
clone_size: NA
v_call: TRBV11-2
j_call: TRBJ2-6

cdr3_nt: TGCAGTGCCGGACTGACTAGCGGGCCCTACAATGAGCAGTTCTTC
cdr3_aa: CSAGLTSGPYNEQFF
d_call: TRBD2
clone_size: few
v_call: TRBV20-1
j_call: TRBJ2-1

cdr3_nt: TGTGCCAGCAGCCCCACCGGACTAGCGGAGATAACCCAGTACTTC
cdr3_aa: CASSPTGLAEITQYF
d_call: TRBD2
clone_size: NA
v_call: TRBV3-1
j_call: TRBJ2-5

cdr3_nt: TGTGCCAGCAGCTTGGGGACGTTTGGGGGTGAAAAACTGTTTTTT
cdr3_aa: CASSLGTFGGEKLFF
d_call: NA
clone_size: many
v_call: TRBV5-5
j_call: TRBJ1-4

cdr3_nt: TGCGCCAGCAGCACTGGACAGGGGCTTCAAGAGACCCAGTACTTC
cdr3_aa: CASSTGQGLQETQYF
d_call: TRBD1
clone_size: few
v_call: TRBV5-1
j_call: TRBJ2-5

cdr3_nt: TGTGCCAGCAGCGGGACAGGAGTTTACAATGAGCAGTTCTTC
cdr3_aa: CASSGTGVYNEQFF
d_call: TRBD1
clone_size: many
v_call: TRBV12-3/TRBV12-4
j_call: TRBJ2-1

cdr3_nt: TGCAGTGCTAGACACACAGATACGCAGTATTTT
cdr3_aa: CSARHTDTQYF
d_call: NA
clone_size: few
v_call: TRBV20-1
j_call: TRBJ2-3

cdr3_nt: TGCAGCGTTGTTCGGGGGCTGGGTACGCAGTATTTT
cdr3_aa: CSVVRGLGTQYF
d_call: NA
clone_size: many
v_call: TRBV29-1
j_call: TRBJ2-3

cdr3_nt: TGTGCCAGCTCACCTTCGACAGGGTTAACAGATACGCAGTATTTT
cdr3_aa: CASSPSTGLTDTQYF
d_call: TRBD1
clone_size: NA
v_call: TRBV18
j_call: TRBJ2-3

cdr3_nt: TGTGCCAGCAGCCAAGGTGGGCTTCAAGAGACCCAGTACTTC
cdr3_aa: CASSQGGLQETQYF
d_call: NA
clone_size: many
v_call: TRBV4-2
j_call: TRBJ2-5

cdr3_nt: TGCAGTGCCGCTTCAAACCTCTTGAGCTCTGGAAACACCATATATTTT
cdr3_aa: CSAASNLLSSGNTIYF
d_call: NA
clone_size: few
v_call: TRBV20-1
j_call: TRBJ1-3

cdr3_nt: TGTGCCACCGGCCTCGGCGCCCTATACAATGAGCAGTTCTTC
cdr3_aa: CATGLGALYNEQFF
d_call: NA
clone_size: many
v_call: TRBV28
j_call: TRBJ2-1